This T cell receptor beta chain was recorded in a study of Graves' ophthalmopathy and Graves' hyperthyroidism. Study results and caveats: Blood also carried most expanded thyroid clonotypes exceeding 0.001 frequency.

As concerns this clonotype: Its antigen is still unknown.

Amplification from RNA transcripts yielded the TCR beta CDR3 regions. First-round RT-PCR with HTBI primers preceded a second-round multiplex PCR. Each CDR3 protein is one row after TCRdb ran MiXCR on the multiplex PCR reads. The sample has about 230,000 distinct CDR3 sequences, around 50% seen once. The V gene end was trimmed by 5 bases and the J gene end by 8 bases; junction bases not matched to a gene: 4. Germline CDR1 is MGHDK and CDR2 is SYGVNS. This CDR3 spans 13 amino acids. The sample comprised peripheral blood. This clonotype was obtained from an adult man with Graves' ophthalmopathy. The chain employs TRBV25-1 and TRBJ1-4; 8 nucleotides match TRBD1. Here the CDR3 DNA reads TGTGCCAGCAGTAGGGCAGGGGGCGAAAAACTGTTTTTT. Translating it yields CASSRAGGEKLFF.